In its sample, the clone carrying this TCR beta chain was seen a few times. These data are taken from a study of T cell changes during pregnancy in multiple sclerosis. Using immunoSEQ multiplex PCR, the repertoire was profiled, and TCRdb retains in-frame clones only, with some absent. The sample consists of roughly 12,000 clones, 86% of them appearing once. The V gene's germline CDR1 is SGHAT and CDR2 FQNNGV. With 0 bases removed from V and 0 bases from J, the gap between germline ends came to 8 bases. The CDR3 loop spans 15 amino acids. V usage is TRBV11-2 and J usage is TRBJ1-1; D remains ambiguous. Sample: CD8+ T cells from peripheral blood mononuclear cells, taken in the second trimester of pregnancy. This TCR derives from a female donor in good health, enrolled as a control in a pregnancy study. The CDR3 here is CASSLDEPLNTEAFF. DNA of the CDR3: TGTGCCAGCAGCTTAGATGAGCCTCTGAACACTGAAGCTTTCTTT.